These 30 T cell receptor beta chains originate from one sample sequenced in a study of blood T cell repertoires in COVID-19. Data came from immunoSEQ multiplex PCR; TCRdb stores just in-frame clones and leaves some out. Found here are hundreds of thousands of clones, 75% to 90% of them singletons; the top ten hold roughly 3.1%. Sequences were obtained from PBMCs or T cells enriched from blood (not recorded which). Receptor source: a woman in her thirties or forties with acute COVID-19.

This clone has more than one count but fewer than ten. The rearrangement links TRBV2 to TRBJ2-7; 9 bases map to TRBD2. The germline CDR1 and CDR2 sequences are SNHLY and FYNNEI. The CDR3 contains 15 residues. The J segment lost 5 bases and the V segment lost 7 bases, leaving 12 bases of the junction unmatched. This chain's CDR3 is CASTRIAGVGDEQYF. The CDR3 bases are TGTGCCAGCACCAGGATAGCGGGAGTTGGCGACGAGCAGTACTTC.

This clone is labeled as medium-sized. The V and J genes are TRBV6-1 and TRBJ1-2, with a possible D match to TRBD1 (6 bases). V was pared by 1 base and J by 7 bases, with 10 bases between. Germline V gene sequence: CDR1 MNHNS, CDR2 SASEGT. The CDR3 sequence is 13 residues long. CDR3 residues: CASSEGDTGGYTF. CDR3 nucleotides: TGTGCCAGCAGTGAAGGGGACACAGGTGGCTACACCTTC.

This clone was found once. This chain joins TRBV6-6 and TRBJ1-6; 10 bases align to TRBD1. The germline CDR1 and CDR2 sequences are MNHNY and SVGAGI (reference sequence). The CDR3 runs 15 residues. With 4 bases clipped from V and 8 bases from J, the junction kept 5 bases outside the gene matches. This CDR3 is CASSSRTGGDSPLHF. The CDR3 DNA reads TGTGCCAGCAGTTCTCGGACAGGGGGAGATTCACCCCTCCACTTT.

The J gene is TRBJ2-2, the V gene TRBV9, with 7 bases identical to TRBD1. From germline, CDR1 is SGDLS and CDR2 YYNGEE. J gave up 0 bases and V 1 base, and 3 bases lay outside the gene matches. The CDR3 sequence is 16 residues long. The CDR3 reads CASSVRDSPNTGELFF. The CDR3 DNA follows: TGTGCCAGCAGCGTAAGGGACAGTCCGAACACCGGGGAGCTGTTTTTT. The complete variable domain, with remaining parts taken from reference TRBV9 and TRBJ2-2, reads DSGVTQTPKHLITATGQRVTLRCSPRSGDLSVYWYQQSLDQGLQFLIQYYNGEERAKGNILERFSAQQFPDLHSELNLSSLELGDSALYFCASSVRDSPNTGELFFGEGSRLTVL.

This clone was recorded only once. The chain couples TRBV6-5 to TRBJ1-1, with D unclear. The CDR3 spans 12 residues. V was trimmed by 10 bases and J by 3 bases, leaving 12 bases between them. Germline CDR1 reads MNHEY; CDR2 reads SVGAGI. The CDR3 DNA follows: TGTGCCACCGCGAGGCTGGACACTGAAGCTTTCTTT. Translation gives CATARLDTEAFF.

The chain links TRBV11-3 to TRBJ2-7, with 8 nucleotides matching TRBD1. Losses at the gene ends were 8 bases for V and 5 bases for J; bases not matched to a gene: 5. CDR1 and CDR2 from the germline V gene are SGHNT and YENEEA. This CDR3 has 12 amino acids. The DNA for the CDR3 is TGTGCCAGCGGACAGGGTGTTCACGAGCAGTACTTC. This translates into CASGQGVHEQYF.

The count of this clone is one. The genes are TRBV3-1 (or the pseudogene TRBV3-2) and TRBJ2-5, with unresolved D. Trimming took off 4 bases at V and 2 bases at J, with 8 bases between the two ends. This CDR3 is built from 13 residues. The germline gives CDR1 LGHDT, CDR2 YNNKEL (reference sequence). This CDR3 is CASSLAVQETQYF. The CDR3 DNA is TGTGCCAGCAGCCTAGCAGTACAAGAGACCCAGTACTTC.

The chain carries TRBV18 and TRBJ2-5; 7 bases align to TRBD1. The CDR3 consists of 18 residues. V gave up 2 bases and J gave up 2 bases; unmatched junction bases: 14. CDR1 and CDR2 from the germline V gene are KGHSH and LQKENI. The CDR3 is CASSPGLMTGTVQETQYF. CDR3 nucleotide sequence: TGTGCCAGCTCACCAGGGCTCATGACCGGGACAGTTCAAGAGACCCAGTACTTC.

This clone was detected only a few times. This chain links TRBV30 with TRBJ2-7; D remains unclear. Looked up from germline, CDR1 is GTSNPN and CDR2 is SVGIG (reference sequence). With 1 base removed from V and 0 bases from J, the gap between germline ends came to 10 bases. This CDR3 has 14 amino acids. The chain's CDR3 is CAWSGFANSYEQYF. CDR3 coding DNA: TGTGCCTGGAGTGGGTTTGCGAACTCCTACGAGCAGTACTTC.

The chain is built from TRBV7-3 and TRBJ2-1; weak D call: TRBD2 (5 bases). Trimming took off 5 bases at V and 7 bases at J, with 21 bases between the two ends. The CDR3 has 16 amino acids. Germline V gene lookup returns CDR1 SGHTA and CDR2 FQGTGA. CDR3 in amino acids: CASSPRHYREGNEQFF. In DNA form, the CDR3 reads TGTGCCAGCAGCCCTAGACATTACCGGGAAGGGAATGAGCAGTTCTTC.

The V and J genes are TRBV13 and TRBJ1-1; D possibly corresponds to TRBD1 (5 bases). Between the trimmed V and J ends, which lost 3 bases and 2 bases, there was a span of 13 bases. CDR3 size: 15 residues. The germline CDR1 and CDR2 sequences are PRHDT and FYEKMQ (reference sequence). CDR3 nucleotide sequence: TGTGCCAGCAGCTTTGGGGGGAAAGGAAACACTGAAGCTTTCTTT. This codes for CASSFGGKGNTEAFF.

V and J are TRBV30 and TRBJ1-1; the match to TRBD1 covers 7 bases. The CDR3 contains 11 residues. The germline CDR1 and CDR2 sequences are GTSNPN and SVGIG (reference sequence). Unmatched junction bases numbered 5, after V lost 2 bases and J lost 11 bases. The CDR3 spells CAWSKEGAAFF. CDR3 nucleotides: TGTGCCTGGAGTAAAGAGGGGGCTGCTTTCTTT.

In this sample, this clone turned up a few times. V and J are TRBV11-3 and TRBJ2-1; maybe TRBD2 (5 bases). V was pared by 5 bases and J by 4 bases, with 18 bases between. The CDR3 has 16 amino acids. CDR1 and CDR2 from the germline V gene are SGHNT and YENEEA. The CDR3 here is CASSDPALGSYNEQFF. The DNA for the CDR3 is TGTGCCAGCAGCGACCCAGCACTAGGTTCATACAATGAGCAGTTCTTC.

This clone was observed a handful of times. This chain joins TRBV5-1 and TRBJ1-3, with D unclear. CDR1 and CDR2 from the germline V gene are SGHRS and YFSETQ. V lost 3 bases, J lost 4 bases, and 20 bases lay in between. The CDR3 contains 17 residues. CDR3 sequence reads: CASSYTGISGSGNTIYF. The CDR3 DNA sequence: TGCGCCAGCAGCTACACCGGGATATCGGGATCCGGAAACACCATATATTTT.

V is TRBV15 and J is TRBJ2-5; 9 bases agree with TRBD2. The germline V gene has CDR1 LNHNV and CDR2 YYDKDF (reference sequence). The CDR3 has 13 amino acids. Trimming took 8 bases from V and 5 from J; bases not matched to a gene: 6. The CDR3 loop reads CATLWSGRETQYF. CDR3 in DNA: TGTGCCACCCTGTGGAGCGGGAGGGAGACCCAGTACTTC.

Here the CDR3 reads CARSRQGLRDSNEQFF. The CDR3 coding sequence is TGTGCCAGAAGCCGACAGGGGTTGAGGGATAGCAATGAGCAGTTCTTC. This rearrangement joins TRBV7-5 to TRBJ2-1; TRBD1 was called by the table and not checked on the DNA. TRBV7-5 is shown as a pseudogene. The CDR3 has 16 amino acids.

CDR3 in DNA: TGCAGCGTTGACCGACAGGGTGCATACAATGAGCAGTTCTTC. This gives the protein CSVDRQGAYNEQFF. The rearrangement joins TRBV29-1 to TRBJ2-1; TRBD1 matches at 7 bases. Germline-derived CDR1 and CDR2 are SQVTM and ANQGSEA. The CDR3 runs to 14 residues. V lost 3 bases, J lost 4 bases, and 6 bases stayed unmatched.

Details on this clone: This may arise from a read error, as a much more abundant clone is one base away. This sample includes further DNA sequences coding for the same CDR3. This chain uses TRBV7-2 with TRBJ2-7; 7 positions agree with TRBD1. The CDR3 is 13 amino acids. V lost 4 bases and J lost 0; bases outside the gene matches: 0. Germline V gene data show CDR1 as SGHTA and CDR2 as FQGNSA. CDR3 coding DNA: TGTGCCAGCAGCTGGGACAGCTCCTACGAGCAGTACTTC. As protein: CASSWDSSYEQYF.

The chain combines TRBV11-3 with TRBJ2-3, with 12 bases identical to TRBD2. From germline, CDR1 is SGHNT and CDR2 YENEEA. Trimming cost V 4 bases and J 0 bases; bases outside gene matches: 5. CDR3 size: 17 residues. The CDR3 region has the DNA TGTGCCAGCAGCTCCCGGACTAGCGGGACTAGCACAGATACGCAGTATTTT. Protein sequence: CASSSRTSGTSTDTQYF.

The table lists this clone with a count of one. The rearrangement joins TRBV29-1 to TRBJ2-3, with 9 bases that match TRBD1. J gave up 4 bases and V 3 bases, and 5 bases lay outside the gene matches. Germline lookup yields CDR1 SQVTM and CDR2 ANQGSEA. The CDR3 covers 14 residues. The DNA of the CDR3 is TGCAGCGTTGAGAGGACAGGGGTAGCAGATACGCAGTATTTT. As protein: CSVERTGVADTQYF.

This clone was seen only a few times. The chain carries TRBV9 and TRBJ2-5, with TRBD1 matching over 8 bases. The germline V gene has CDR1 SGDLS and CDR2 YYNGEE. V shed 3 bases and J 5 bases; nucleotides not matched to a gene: 3. This CDR3 comprises 13 residues. The CDR3 here is CASSGRTGETQYF. In DNA, the CDR3 is TGTGCCAGCAGCGGAAGGACAGGGGAGACCCAGTACTTC.

The gene calls are TRBV11-3 and TRBJ2-7; no clear D gene. With 0 bases removed from V and 0 bases from J, the gap between germline ends came to 9 bases. Germline CDR1 SGHNT, CDR2 YENEEA. This CDR3 spans 15 amino acids. The CDR3: CASSLDQLSSYEQYF. The CDR3 coding sequence is TGTGCCAGCAGCTTAGATCAATTGAGCTCCTACGAGCAGTACTTC.

This clone was seen once. The chain joins TRBV30 to TRBJ1-1, with D hard to call. The CDR3 contains 15 residues. Looked up from germline, CDR1 is GTSNPN and CDR2 is SVGIG (reference sequence). V lost 0 bases and J lost 0, with 11 bases in between. This chain's CDR3 is CAWSVRETVNTEAFF. The DNA for the CDR3 is TGTGCCTGGAGTGTTAGGGAGACGGTGAACACTGAAGCTTTCTTT.

The V and J genes are TRBV11-2 and TRBJ1-3; weak D call: TRBD1 (5 bases). This CDR3 region has 14 residues. The V end was cut by 4 bases, the J end by 3 bases, with 10 bases between. Germline values: CDR1 SGHAT, CDR2 FQNNGV. For the CDR3, the DNA is TGTGCCAGCAGCTCCTCCGGGGGTGGAAACACCATATATTTT. This sequence encodes CASSSSGGGNTIYF. Full variable domain (rest looked up from reference TRBV11-2 and TRBJ1-3): EAGVAQSPRYKIIEKRQSVAFWCNPISGHATLYWYQQILGQGPKLLIQFQNNGVVDDSQLPKDRFSAERLKGVDSTLKIQPAKLEDSAVYLCASSSSGGGNTIYFGEGSWLTVV.

The chain is built from TRBV29-1 and TRBJ1-6; 11 nucleotides match TRBD1. Unmatched junction bases numbered 4, after V lost 7 bases and J lost 8 bases. This CDR3 spans 13 amino acids. The germline V gene has CDR1 SQVTM and CDR2 ANQGSEA. For the CDR3, the DNA is TGCAGCGCATTGGGACAGGGGGATTCACCCCTCCACTTT. Translating it yields CSALGQGDSPLHF. Variable domain in full (rest from reference TRBV29-1 and TRBJ1-6): SAVISQKPSRDICQRGTSLTIQCQVDSQVTMMFWYRQQPGQSLTLIATANQGSEATYESGFVIDKFPISRPNLTFSTLTVSNMSPEDSSIYLCSALGQGDSPLHFGNGTRLTVT.

The chain employs TRBV4-1 and TRBJ2-1; 7 nucleotides match TRBD2. The CDR3 is 17 amino acids. V lost 1 base to trimming and J lost 1 base; unmatched junction nucleotides: 7. Germline lookup yields CDR1 MGHRA and CDR2 YSYEKL. In DNA form, the CDR3 reads TGCGCCAGCAGCCAAGTGTTGCGGGAGAGATCCTACAATGAGCAGTTCTTC. Encoded protein: CASSQVLRERSYNEQFF.

The chain couples TRBV21-1 to TRBJ2-3; TRBD1 is taken as the D call from the table, unchecked against the DNA. TRBV21-1 is deemed a pseudogene. This CDR3 has 18 residues. DNA of the CDR3: TGTGCCAGCAGCAAGTCGGACAGGGAATTAACGAGCACAGATACGCAGTATTTT. Protein product: CASSKSDRELTSTDTQYF.

This clone was found once. V is TRBV19 and J is TRBJ1-1; TRBD1 matches 8 bases. CDR3 length equals 14 residues. Germline assignment: CDR1 LNHDA and CDR2 SQIVND (reference sequence). V gave up 3 bases and J gave up 4 bases; unmatched junction bases: 4. CDR3 nucleotides: TGTGCCAGTAGTATTTGGCAGGGGGCCACTGAAGCTTTCTTT. Residues: CASSIWQGATEAFF.

This chain uses TRBV12-2 with TRBJ2-1; TRBD1, the table's D call, was not compared with the DNA. TRBV12-2 is assigned pseudogene status. The CDR3 covers 16 residues. CDR3 sequence reads: CAPFLRSQYPFNEQFF. CDR3 DNA: TGTGCCCCTTTTCTCCGCTCCCAGTATCCCTTCAATGAGCAGTTCTTC.

The V and J genes are TRBV29-1 and TRBJ1-5; D might be TRBD1 (5 bases). CDR3 length equals 16 residues. Germline-derived CDR1 and CDR2 are SQVTM and ANQGSEA. CDR3 bases: TGCAGTTCCGATGGGGCACAGTTTTATAGCAATCAGCCCCAGCATTTT. It specifies CSSDGAQFYSNQPQHF.